In this sample, the clone carrying this T cell receptor (beta chain) turned up a few times. The data belong to a study of T-cell memory formation after mild COVID-19. From 5'RACE with constant-segment primers came TCR alpha and TCR beta cDNA libraries that carried sample barcodes and UMIs. TCRdb fed the 5' RACE reads into MiXCR, producing one record per CDR3 protein. The table includes some 330,000 distinct CDR3 sequences, about 21% detected once. Trimming took 5 bases from V and 5 from J, leaving 15 bases between them. Germline V CDR1 and CDR2: PRHDT, FYEKMQ (reference sequence). The CDR3 is 14 residues long.

The V gene is TRBV13, the J gene TRBJ2-5; TRBD2 is a possible D gene (5 bases). This TCR was sampled from an adult woman who had mild COVID-19 (a few samples of this study predate the infection). Cell type and time point are not known. The specimen sequenced was PBMCs or a T cell subset sorted from them (not recorded which). CDR3 sequence (DNA): TGTGCCAGCAGCCCCGTCGGGAACTACGAGACCCAGTACTTC. Translated, it gives CASSPVGNYETQYF.